Below, 15 T cell receptor beta chains from the same sample are listed, as sequenced in a study of T cells in Graves' hyperthyroidism and ophthalmopathy. Amplification targeted TCR beta CDR3 regions from RNA transcripts. Researchers ran a first-round RT-PCR on the TCR CDR3 using the HTBI primer set. TCRdb independently ran MiXCR on the multiplex PCR reads; one entry per CDR3 protein. The table shows about 290,000 distinct CDR3 sequences, with about an eighth occurring only once. Input material: blood. Source of these receptors: a woman in her twenties or thirties with Graves' hyperthyroidism that later progressed to Graves' ophthalmopathy.

This clonotype has a handful of counts. The chain links TRBV5-1 to TRBJ1-3; perhaps TRBD1 as D (5 bases). The CDR3 is 15 residues long. Trimming took off 1 base at V and 3 bases at J, with 11 bases between the two ends. CDR1 is SGHRS and CDR2 is YFSETQ in the germline V gene. CDR3 in DNA: TGCGCCAGCAGCTTGTCGGGGGTGGATGGAAACACCATATATTTT. It is translated as CASSLSGVDGNTIYF.

This clonotype was seen ten or more times. The chain employs TRBV30 and TRBJ2-7; 7 nucleotides align to TRBD2. CDR1 GTSNPN and CDR2 SVGIG come from the germline V gene (reference sequence). The CDR3 loop spans 14 amino acids. V lost 0 bases, J lost 2 bases, and 4 bases stayed unmatched. The CDR3 loop is CAWSVGGRPYEQYF. The CDR3 coding sequence is TGTGCCTGGAGTGTCGGGGGGAGGCCCTACGAGCAGTACTTC.

The chain has TRBV20-1 and TRBJ2-7; 11 nucleotides align to TRBD2. The CDR3 has 16 amino acids. Germline CDR1 is DFQATT and CDR2 is SNEGSKA (reference sequence). The J segment lost 2 bases and the V segment lost 0 bases, leaving 6 bases of the junction unmatched. The CDR3, as DNA: TGCAGTGCTAGAGATCCGGGACTAGCGGCGACCTACGAGCAGTACTTC. This sequence encodes CSARDPGLAATYEQYF.

There are many counts of this clonotype. The V gene is TRBV2, the J gene TRBJ2-4; 7 nucleotides match TRBD2. This CDR3 contains 16 residues. V was clipped by 2 bases and J by 3 bases; unmatched bases: 7. Germline loops: CDR1 SNHLY, CDR2 FYNNEI. The CDR3: CASSEIAGEVKNIQYF. CDR3 bases: TGTGCCAGCAGTGAAATTGCGGGAGAAGTCAAAAACATTCAGTACTTC.

This clonotype was counted many times. J is TRBJ1-4 and V is TRBV2, with D perhaps matching TRBD1 (6 bases). The V gene lost 3 bases and the J gene lost 1 base, with 15 bases spanning the gap. Germline V CDR1 and CDR2: SNHLY, FYNNEI. The CDR3 totals 17 residues. In nucleotides, the CDR3 is TGTGCCAGCAGTGAGATTGGGGGGCAGATAACTAATGAAAAACTGTTTTTT. Translating gives CASSEIGGQITNEKLFF.

Ten or more counts support this clonotype. The chain uses TRBV2 and TRBJ2-2; D is unresolved. This CDR3 comprises 12 residues. Deletions cut 5 bases from V and 3 bases from J, with 4 bases between. CDR1 and CDR2 from the germline V gene are SNHLY and FYNNEI. CDR3 DNA: TGTGCCAGCAGTAGTCACACCGGGGAGCTGTTTTTT. As protein: CASSSHTGELFF.

This clonotype was seen a few times. The chain links TRBV6-1 to TRBJ2-4; 7 nucleotides agree with TRBD2. The CDR3 contains 14 residues. Germline assignment: CDR1 MNHNS and CDR2 SASEGT. V was clipped by 5 bases and J by 3 bases; unmatched bases: 4. The CDR3 loop is CASSLAGNKNIQYF. CDR3 DNA sequence: TGTGCCAGCAGTTTAGCGGGTAACAAAAACATTCAGTACTTC.

The DNA for the CDR3 is TGCGCCAGCAGCCACCTGGGGGGACTAGCGGGAGCCTACGAGCAGTACTTC. This encodes CASSHLGGLAGAYEQYF. J is TRBJ2-7 and V is TRBV4-1; TRBD2 matches 14 bases. This CDR3 has 17 residues. The V segment lost 3 bases and the J segment 2 bases; nucleotides outside the gene matches: 6. Per germline, CDR1 MGHRA and CDR2 YSYEKL.

The table lists this clonotype with a few counts. The chain is built from TRBV10-2 and TRBJ2-7; D not certain. Trimming took off 9 bases at V and 2 bases at J, with 8 bases between the two ends. Per germline, CDR1 WSHSY and CDR2 SAAADI. This CDR3 spans 11 amino acids. CDR3 bases: TGCGCCAGTGAACTGACCTACGAGCAGTACTTC. Translating gives CASELTYEQYF.

This clonotype has a single count. This may stem from a read error, because a much larger clone lies one nucleotide away. The chain employs TRBV6-1 and TRBJ2-1, with 8 bases lining up with TRBD1. Germline loops: CDR1 MNHNS, CDR2 SASEGT. This CDR3 region has 15 residues. CDR3 coding DNA: TGTGCCGGCAGTCGGGACAGGTCACCCTACAATGAGCAGTTCTTC. Protein product: CAGSRDRSPYNEQFF.

A few counts support this clonotype. At one end the junction does not follow the germline gene, possibly because of a read error. V usage is TRBV10-2 and J usage is TRBJ2-5, with D perhaps matching TRBD1 (5 bases). Germline assignment: CDR1 WSHSY and CDR2 SAAADI. CDR3 length: 14 residues. CDR3 amino acids: CVSSDGSSGETQYF. CDR3 DNA sequence: TGCGTCAGCAGTGATGGGTCATCAGGGGAGACCCAGTACTTC.

This clonotype has at least ten counts. The J gene is TRBJ1-3, the V gene TRBV18; D remains unclear. The ends were cut back, 0 bases at V and 4 bases at J, with 13 bases in the middle. Germline assignment: CDR1 KGHSH and CDR2 LQKENI. This CDR3 comprises 16 residues. In DNA form, the CDR3 reads TGTGCCAGCTCACCACCATCAAAGGCTACGGGAAACACCATATATTTT. It specifies CASSPPSKATGNTIYF.

The sample holds many counts of this clonotype. The chain employs TRBV30 and TRBJ2-2; no definite D call. Trimming cost V 1 base and J 6 bases, with 9 bases left between them. Germline V gives CDR1 GTSNPN, CDR2 SVGIG (reference sequence). This CDR3 spans 13 amino acids. In DNA form, the CDR3 reads TGTGCCTGGAGTGAGATCGCGGCCGGGGAGCTGTTTTTT. It specifies CAWSEIAAGELFF.

This sequence joins TRBV4-2 and TRBJ2-7; 8 bases line up with TRBD2. Losses at the gene ends were 3 bases for V and 3 bases for J; bases not matched to a gene: 7. The CDR3 totals 15 residues. CDR1 and CDR2 from the germline V gene are LGHNA and YNFKEQ. The CDR3 spells CASSHVTGTSYEQYF. For the CDR3, the DNA is TGTGCCAGCAGCCATGTGACCGGGACTAGCTACGAGCAGTACTTC.

Only a few counts were recorded for this clonotype. J is TRBJ2-2 and V is TRBV5-4, with TRBD2 matching over 10 bases. V trimming: 1 base; J trimming: 5 bases; junction bases outside the gene matches: 5. This CDR3 is 16 amino acids long. CDR1 and CDR2 from the germline V gene are SGHNT and YYREEE (reference sequence). CDR3 in DNA: TGTGCCAGCAGCTTGCCTAGCGGGAGAGTAACCGGGGAGCTGTTTTTT. Translating gives CASSLPSGRVTGELFF. Full variable domain (rest looked up from reference TRBV5-4 and TRBJ2-2): ETGVTQSPTHLIKTRGQQVTLRCSSQSGHNTVSWYQQALGQGPQFIFQYYREEENGRGNFPPRFSGLQFPNYSSELNVNALELDDSALYLCASSLPSGRVTGELFFGEGSRLTVL.